This record covers a single T cell receptor (beta chain). The data are from a study of shared clonotypes between healthy human individuals. The overall study: The cohort comprised a couple of women and a few men. Their ages spanned 18 to 49 years.

Terminally differentiated effector memory CD45RA+ cells were excluded by CCR7 positive selection of CD45RO-negative cells. Sequenced by immunoSEQ multiplex PCR; TCRdb stores in-frame clones only, minus some. The table shows some 2,000,000 clones, with about 94% occurring only once. Input material: naive CD8+ T cells sorted from blood. The clonotype comes from a man in his late teens or twenties in good health.

CDR3 bases: TGTGCCAGCAGTTACCCGGGGGAACGTGGCTACACCTTC. Residues: CASSYPGERGYTF. This chain connects TRBV6-5 to TRBJ1-2, with TRBD1 as a possible D gene (5 bases). V dropped 2 bases and J dropped 7 bases, with 11 bases sitting between them. Per germline, CDR1 MNHEY and CDR2 SVGAGI. CDR3 length equals 13 residues.